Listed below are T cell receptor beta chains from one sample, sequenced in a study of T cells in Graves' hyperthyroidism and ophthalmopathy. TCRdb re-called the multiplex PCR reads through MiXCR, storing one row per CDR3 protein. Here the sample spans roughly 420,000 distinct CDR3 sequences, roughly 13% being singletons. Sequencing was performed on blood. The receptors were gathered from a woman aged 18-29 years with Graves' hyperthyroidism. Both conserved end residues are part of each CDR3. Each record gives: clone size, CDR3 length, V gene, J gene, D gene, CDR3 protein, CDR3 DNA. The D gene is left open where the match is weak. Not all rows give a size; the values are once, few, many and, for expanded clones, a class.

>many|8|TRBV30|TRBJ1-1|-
CAARGAFF
TGTGCCGCCCGGGGAGCTTTCTTT
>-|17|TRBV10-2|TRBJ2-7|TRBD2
CASSESGLAGTSYEQYF
TGCGCCAGCAGTGAGTCCGGTCTAGCGGGGACCTCCTACGAGCAGTACTTC
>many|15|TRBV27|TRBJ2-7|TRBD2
CASNKLASGKREQYF
TGTGCCAGCAACAAGTTAGCTAGCGGGAAGAGGGAGCAGTACTTC
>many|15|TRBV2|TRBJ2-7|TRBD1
CASRVRTGSLYEQYF
TGTGCCAGCAGGGTCCGGACAGGGTCCCTCTACGAGCAGTACTTC
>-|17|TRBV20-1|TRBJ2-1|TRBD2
CSARVSGRAYSYNEQFF
TGCAGTGCTAGGGTTAGCGGGAGGGCTTATTCCTACAATGAGCAGTTCTTC
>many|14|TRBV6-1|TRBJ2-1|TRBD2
CASSIAGVLNEQFF
TGTGCCAGCAGTATAGCGGGAGTGTTAAATGAGCAGTTCTTC
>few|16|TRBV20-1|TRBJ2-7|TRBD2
CSAREGRASGINEQYF
TGCAGTGCTAGAGAGGGTAGGGCTAGCGGGATAAACGAGCAGTACTTC
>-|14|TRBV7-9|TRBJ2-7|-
CASSLAYSSIEQYF
TGTGCCAGCAGCTTAGCTTATAGTAGTATCGAGCAGTACTTC
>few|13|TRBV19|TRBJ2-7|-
CASSNEGYYEQYF
TGTGCCAGTAGTAACGAGGGATACTACGAGCAGTACTTC
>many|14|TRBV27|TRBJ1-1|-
CASSLQGWYTEAFF
TGTGCCAGCAGTTTACAGGGTTGGTATACTGAAGCTTTCTTT
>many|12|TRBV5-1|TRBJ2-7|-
CASSLPSREQYF
TGCGCCAGCAGCTTGCCGTCTCGGGAGCAGTACTTC
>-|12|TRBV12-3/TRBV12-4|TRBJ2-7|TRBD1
CASSSPGQRVSF
TGTGCCAGCAGTTCGCCGGGACAGAGAGTATCCTTC
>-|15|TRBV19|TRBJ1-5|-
CASSEVPGANQPQHF
TGTGCCAGTAGTGAGGTCCCCGGGGCAAATCAGCCCCAGCATTTT
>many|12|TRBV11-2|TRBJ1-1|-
CASSLINTEAFF
TGTGCCAGCAGCTTAATTAACACTGAAGCTTTCTTT
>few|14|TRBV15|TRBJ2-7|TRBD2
CATSMAGGAYEQYF
TGTGCCACCAGCATGGCGGGAGGCGCCTACGAGCAGTACTTC
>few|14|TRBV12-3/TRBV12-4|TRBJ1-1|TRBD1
CASSLLQGGVEAFF
TGTGCCAGCAGCCTATTACAGGGGGGGGTTGAAGCTTTCTTT
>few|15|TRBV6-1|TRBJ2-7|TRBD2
CASSDVREGWEGQYF
TGTGCCAGCAGTGACGTGCGGGAGGGCTGGGAGGGGCAGTACTTC
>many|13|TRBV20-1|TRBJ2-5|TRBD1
CSARGDSPETQYF
TGCAGTGCTAGAGGGGACAGCCCGGAGACCCAGTACTTC
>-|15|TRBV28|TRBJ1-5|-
CAGSLQGRSNQPQHF
TGTGCCGGCAGTTTGCAGGGGCGAAGCAATCAGCCCCAGCATTTT
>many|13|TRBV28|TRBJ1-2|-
CASSTHIGYGYTF
TGTGCCAGCAGTACCCACATCGGCTATGGCTACACCTTC
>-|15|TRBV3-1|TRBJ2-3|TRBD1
CASSQASTGGDTQYF
TGTGCCAGCAGCCAAGCCTCGACAGGGGGAGATACGCAGTATTTT
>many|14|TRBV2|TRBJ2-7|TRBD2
CASSDKRGPYEQYF
TGTGCCAGCAGTGATAAGCGGGGACCCTACGAGCAGTACTTC
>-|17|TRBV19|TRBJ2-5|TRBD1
CASSAPPGTGGVRTQYF
TGTGCCAGTAGTGCCCCTCCCGGGACAGGGGGCGTGCGGACCCAGTACTTC
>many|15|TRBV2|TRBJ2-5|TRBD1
CASSLGGAGLETQYF
TGTGCCAGCAGTTTAGGGGGCGCGGGTTTGGAGACCCAGTACTTC
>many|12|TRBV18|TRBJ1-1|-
CASSPTSTEAFF
TGTGCCAGCTCACCTACGAGCACTGAAGCTTTCTTT
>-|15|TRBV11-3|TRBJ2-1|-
CASSPEPGGGNEQFF
TGTGCCAGCAGCCCCGAACCCGGAGGGGGAAATGAGCAGTTCTTC
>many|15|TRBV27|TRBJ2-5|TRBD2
CASSGLAGVRETQYF
TGTGCCAGCAGTGGACTAGCGGGAGTCCGAGAGACCCAGTACTTC
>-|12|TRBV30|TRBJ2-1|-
CAWKGTGPQQFF
TGTGCCTGGAAGGGGACGGGACCTCAGCAGTTCTTC
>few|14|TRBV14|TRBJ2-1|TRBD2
CASSQAGGSDEQFF
TGTGCCAGCAGCCAAGCGGGGGGATCCGATGAGCAGTTCTTC
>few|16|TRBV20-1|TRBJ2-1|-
CSARDLRGGGYNEQFF
TGCAGTGCTAGAGATCTCCGGGGTGGCGGGTACAATGAGCAGTTCTTC
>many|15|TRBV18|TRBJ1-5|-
CASSPTTGANQPQHF
TGTGCCAGCTCACCAACAACAGGAGCAAATCAGCCCCAGCATTTT
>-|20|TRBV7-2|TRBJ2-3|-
CASSLLPREYVGDSTDTQYF
TGTGCCAGCAGCTTACTCCCTCGGGAGTATGTCGGGGATAGCACAGATACGCAGTATTTT
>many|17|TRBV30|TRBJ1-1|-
CAWRNLRVGSRNTEAFF
TGTGCCTGGAGGAACTTAAGGGTGGGCAGCCGGAACACTGAAGCTTTCTTT
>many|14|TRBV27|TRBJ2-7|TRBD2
CASSLRGGSYEQYF
TGTGCCAGCAGTTTACGGGGGGGCTCCTACGAGCAGTACTTC
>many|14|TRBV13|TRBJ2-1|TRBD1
CASSTRTGYNEQFF
TGTGCCAGCAGCACCCGGACAGGGTACAATGAGCAGTTCTTC
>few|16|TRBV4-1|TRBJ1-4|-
CASSQEFRSYVEKLFF
TGCGCCAGCAGCCAAGAGTTCAGGTCCTATGTAGAAAAACTGTTTTTT
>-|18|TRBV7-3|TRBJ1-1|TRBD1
CASSSNGLRTGLNTEAFF
TGTGCCAGCAGCTCGAACGGCCTCCGGACAGGGCTGAACACTGAAGCTTTCTTT
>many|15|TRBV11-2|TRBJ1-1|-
CASSLNGRPGTEAFF
TGTGCCAGCAGCTTAAATGGCAGACCGGGCACTGAAGCTTTCTTT
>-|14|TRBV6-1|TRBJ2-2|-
CASRGRESTGELFF
TGTGCCAGCAGAGGCAGAGAAAGCACCGGGGAGCTGTTTTTT
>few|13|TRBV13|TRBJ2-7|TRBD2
CASHLAGGYEQYF
TGTGCCAGCCACCTAGCGGGAGGCTACGAGCAGTACTTC
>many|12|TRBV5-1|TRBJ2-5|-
CASSQTGETQYF
TGCGCCAGCAGCCAAACAGGGGAGACCCAGTACTTC
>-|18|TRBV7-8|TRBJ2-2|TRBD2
CASSPRLAGDEYTGELFF
TGTGCCAGCAGCCCCCGACTAGCGGGAGATGAATACACCGGGGAGCTGTTTTTT
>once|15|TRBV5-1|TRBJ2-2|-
CASSVEDFGTGELFF
TGCGCCAGCAGCGTTGAGGATTTCGGGACCGGGGAGCTGTTTTTT
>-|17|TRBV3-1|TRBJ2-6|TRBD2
CASGPRTGGSGANVLTF
TGTGCCAGCGGCCCCCGAACCGGGGGGTCTGGGGCCAACGTCCTGACTTTC
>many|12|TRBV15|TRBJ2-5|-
CATSMGQETQYF
TGTGCCACCAGCATGGGGCAAGAGACCCAGTACTTC
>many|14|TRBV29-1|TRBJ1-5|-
CSVGGPGRNQPQHF
TGCAGCGTGGGGGGACCCGGACGCAATCAGCCCCAGCATTTT
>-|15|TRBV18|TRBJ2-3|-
CASSPLSGPTDTQYF
TGTGCCAGCTCACCCCTTTCGGGGCCAACGGATACGCAGTATTTT
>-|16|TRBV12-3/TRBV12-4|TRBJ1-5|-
CASSRQGAADSQPQHF
TGTGCCAGCAGTCGACAAGGTGCAGCGGATAGTCAGCCCCAGCATTTT
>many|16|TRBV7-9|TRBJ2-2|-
CASRRAGTKNTGELFF
TGTGCCAGCAGGCGTGCCGGGACCAAAAACACCGGGGAGCTGTTTTTT
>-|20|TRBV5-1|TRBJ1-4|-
CASSLEPHGGHGATNEKLFF
TGCGCCAGCAGCTTGGAACCCCACGGGGGCCATGGGGCAACTAATGAAAAACTGTTTTTT
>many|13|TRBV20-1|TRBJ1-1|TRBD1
CSATGTENTEAFF
TGCAGTGCAACCGGGACAGAGAACACTGAAGCTTTCTTT
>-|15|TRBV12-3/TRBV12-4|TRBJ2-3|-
CASSLGTTLTDTQYF
TGTGCCAGCAGTTTAGGGACTACGCTCACAGATACGCAGTATTTT
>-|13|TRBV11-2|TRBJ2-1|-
CASSLRFLNEQFF
TGTGCCAGCAGCTTACGATTTCTCAATGAGCAGTTCTTC
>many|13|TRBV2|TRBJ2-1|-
CASRGSSYNEQFF
TGTGCCAGCAGAGGGAGCTCCTACAATGAGCAGTTCTTC
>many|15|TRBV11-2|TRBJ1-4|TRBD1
CASSLGDRENEKLFF
TGTGCCAGCAGCTTAGGGGACAGGGAGAATGAAAAACTGTTTTTT